The 11 T cell receptor beta chains below all came from one sample that was sequenced in a study of cytomegalovirus exposure and HLA in healthy donors. Primers: 60 Vbeta forward and 13 Jbeta reverse. Produced via immunoSEQ multiplex PCR; TCRdb's table is partial and in-frame only. The data hold 30,000 to 40,000 clones, with roughly 44% observed a single time. Sequenced: PBMCs. The origin of the receptors is a woman aged 50 to 60 in good health and CMV-seronegative.

The genes are TRBV5-1 and TRBJ1-6, with 8 bases lining up with TRBD1. The germline CDR1 and CDR2 sequences are SGHRS and YFSETQ. This CDR3 is 15 amino acids long. V gave up 7 bases and J gave up 7 bases; unmatched junction bases: 10. The DNA of the CDR3 is TGCGCCAGCCAACCCGGGACAGGTCTCAATTCACCCCTCCACTTT. Its protein product is CASQPGTGLNSPLHF.

The chain has TRBV28 and TRBJ1-1; D possibly corresponds to TRBD1 (5 bases). The CDR3 runs to 15 residues. From germline, CDR1 is MDHEN and CDR2 SYDVKM. Deletions cut 6 bases from V and 3 bases from J, with 17 bases between. The CDR3 protein is CASRVLISGDTEAFF. The CDR3, as DNA: TGTGCCAGCAGGGTCTTGATTTCGGGGGACACTGAAGCTTTCTTT. Filled out from reference TRBV28 and TRBJ1-1, the complete variable domain reads DVKVTQSSRYLVKRTGEKVFLECVQDMDHENMFWYRQDPGLGLRLIYFSYDVKMKEKGDIPEGYSVSREKKERFSLILESASTNQTSMYLCASRVLISGDTEAFFGQGTRLTVV.

The chain combines TRBV5-1 with TRBJ1-1, with D possibly TRBD1 on 5 matching bases. CDR3 length: 14 amino acids. Germline V CDR1 and CDR2: SGHRS, YFSETQ. V gave up 2 bases and J gave up 5 bases, with 13 bases separating them. The CDR3 sequence is CASSFGQGRTEAFF. In nucleotides, the CDR3 is TGCGCCAGCAGCTTCGGGCAGGGTAGGACTGAAGCTTTCTTT.

This clone turned up a few times. The gene calls are TRBV5-1 and TRBJ2-7; 7 bases map to TRBD2. From germline, CDR1 is SGHRS and CDR2 YFSETQ. CDR3 size: 15 residues. V gave up 4 bases and J gave up 2 bases; unmatched junction bases: 9. The CDR3, as DNA: TGCGCCAGCAGCCCGAGATGGGGGGGGACCTACGAGCAGTACTTC. Translation gives CASSPRWGGTYEQYF. The full variable domain, in which reference TRBV5-1 and TRBJ2-7 provide the parts outside the CDR3, is KAGVTQTPRYLIKTRGQQVTLSCSPISGHRSVSWYQQTPGQGLQFLFEYFSETQRNKGNFPGRFSGRQFSNSRSEMNVSTLELGDSALYLCASSPRWGGTYEQYFGPGTRLTVT.

This clone has a handful of counts. This rearrangement joins TRBV19 to TRBJ2-1; 13 bases fit TRBD2. Germline CDR1 is LNHDA and CDR2 is SQIVND (reference sequence). The CDR3 spans 22 residues. V lost 6 bases and J lost 5; bases outside the gene matches: 25. This CDR3 is CASSDGGVLKRTSGRSDNEQFF. The CDR3 DNA reads TGTGCCAGTAGCGATGGAGGTGTCCTGAAACGGACTAGCGGGAGATCGGACAATGAGCAGTTCTTC.

The CDR3 spells CASSYSPGQQNYGYTF. In nucleotides, the CDR3 is TGTGCCAGCAGTTACTCCCCCGGACAGCAGAACTATGGCTACACCTTC. The chain is built from TRBV6-5 and TRBJ1-2; D is perhaps TRBD1 (6 bases). This CDR3 comprises 16 residues. Trimming cost V 0 bases and J 2 bases, with 13 bases left between them. Germline CDR1 is MNHEY and CDR2 is SVGAGI.

This chain uses TRBV19 with TRBJ1-5; maybe TRBD1 (5 bases). Germline CDR1 reads LNHDA; CDR2 reads SQIVND (reference sequence). Trimming cost V 2 bases and J 0 bases, with 11 bases left between them. The CDR3 covers 16 residues. The DNA for the CDR3 is TGTGCCAGTAGTATAATCGACAGCAATAGCAATCAGCCCCAGCATTTT. It codes for CASSIIDSNSNQPQHF.

This clone has only a few counts. J is TRBJ1-2 and V is TRBV29-1, with 9 bases aligning to TRBD1. The CDR3 sequence is 14 residues long. Germline assignment: CDR1 SQVTM and CDR2 ANQGSEA. V shed 0 bases and J 6 bases; nucleotides not matched to a gene: 5. Here the CDR3 DNA reads TGCAGCGTTGAAGACCTAGACAGGGGGAATGGCTACACCTTC. It translates to CSVEDLDRGNGYTF.

V usage is TRBV6-5 and J usage is TRBJ2-1, with TRBD2 identical over 10 bases. V lost 2 bases and J lost 7; bases outside the gene matches: 5. CDR1 and CDR2 from the germline V gene are MNHEY and SVGAGI. This CDR3 region has 15 residues. CDR3 nucleotides: TGTGCCAGCAGTTACGAAGCGGGAGGGCAGAATGAGCAGTTCTTC. Encoded protein: CASSYEAGGQNEQFF.

A single count supports this clone. This sequence joins TRBV18 and TRBJ2-2; D gene unclear. Germline lookup yields CDR1 KGHSH and CDR2 LQKENI. CDR3 size: 15 residues. V was pared by 1 base and J by 2 bases, with 8 bases between. CDR3 residues: CASSPQLPNTGELFF. DNA for the CDR3: TGTGCCAGCTCACCACAACTTCCTAACACCGGGGAGCTGTTTTTT.

This clone appeared a few times. The chain uses TRBV5-1 and TRBJ1-4, with no clear D. V shed 5 bases and J shed 5 bases, with 22 bases lying between them. The CDR3 length is 17 residues. Germline lookup yields CDR1 SGHRS and CDR2 YFSETQ. CDR3 region: CASRGRGPKATNEKLFF. The CDR3 DNA is TGCGCCAGCAGAGGGCGGGGTCCGAAAGCCACAAATGAAAAACTGTTTTTT.